This TCR beta chain is from a study of cytomegalovirus exposure and HLA in healthy donors. PCR involved 60 Vbeta and 13 Jbeta primers. Only in-frame clones appear in the TCRdb table, and some are missing; sequencing was by immunoSEQ multiplex PCR. The repertoire holds over 150,000 clones, with roughly four fifths as singletons. In regard to this clone: Its target is unknown.

The CDR3 spans 13 residues. The germline gives CDR1 SGHNT, CDR2 YENEEA. J lost 15 bases, V lost 0 bases, and 6 bases had no gene match. The study's findings and limits: A later analysis showed HLA-associated TCR beta chains outstripping equally common others in clonal expansion.

The sample consisted of PBMCs. The chain links TRBV11-3 to TRBJ2-1; 9 bases are a match to TRBD2. The receptor comes from a woman in her 30s in good health and CMV-seropositive. The CDR3 is CASSLDRAGGLFF. The CDR3 DNA follows: TGTGCCAGCAGCTTAGATCGAGCGGGAGGACTGTTCTTC. Supplemented by reference TRBV11-3 and TRBJ2-1, the full variable domain reads EAGVVQSPRYKIIEKKQPVAFWCNPISGHNTLYWYLQNLGQGPELLIRYENEEAVDDSQLPKDRFSAERLKGVDSTLKIQPAELGDSAVYLCASSLDRAGGLFFGPGTRLTVL.